This T cell receptor (beta chain) was sequenced during a study of T cell responses to AZD1222 COVID-19 vaccine. There are 14 residues in the CDR3. Trimming stripped 1 base from V and 2 bases from J, with 6 bases between. In germline, CDR1 is MDHEN, CDR2 SYDVKM. Regarding this clone: Its antigen is unidentified.

Libraries were prepared by immunoSEQ multiplex PCR; TCRdb keeps only in-frame clonotypes and omits some of them. The sample comprises approximately 130,000 clones, approximately 93% of which are singletons, and 3.1% rests with the top ten. The study's findings and limits: Donor demographics were predominantly white British with a female majority; clonal diversity may be underestimated. Spike-specific TCRs gained breadth and depth after people received two AZD1222 doses. Spike-spanning, vaccine-associated CD4 TCRs were dominant at 160-218 and 743-854.

The rearrangement joins TRBV28 to TRBJ1-3, with D unclear. The TCR originated in an adult in good health. The sample here was peripheral blood, taken on day 0 of AZD1222 vaccination. This chain's CDR3 is CASSLFRAGNTIYF. The CDR3 coding sequence is TGTGCCAGCAGTTTATTTCGGGCTGGAAACACCATATATTTT.